The T cell receptor (beta chain) under discussion was sequenced for a study of blood T cell repertoires in COVID-19. Overall study: Acute and convalescent COVID-19 specimens originated in the United States, Italy and Spain. In each case, the material was cDNA or gDNA derived from T cells, B-cell-depleted T cells, or PBMCs.

Authors' data handling: Quantification of nucleated cells was approximated via reference gene primer amplification. Assay used: immunoSEQ multiplex PCR; TCRdb lists only in-frame clones, some missing. V and J calls and clone size are copied from that table; D and trimming were computed from the DNA. The table includes some 80,000 clones, approximately 86% detected once. What was sequenced was peripheral blood. The receptor was derived from a woman aged 50 to 65 with active or convalescent COVID-19.

Written as DNA, the CDR3 is TGTGCCAGCAGTTCCCAGGGATACCATTGGTATGAGCAGTTCTTC. Its protein product is CASSSQGYHWYEQFF. This sequence joins TRBV5-6 and TRBJ2-1; possible D gene TRBD1, 5 bases. Per germline, CDR1 SGHDT and CDR2 YYEEEE. The CDR3 is 15 amino acids. V gave up 5 bases and J gave up 8 bases, with 20 bases separating them.